This T cell receptor (beta chain) was captured in a study of T cells in localized non-small cell lung cancer. Study-wide results and caveats: Heterogeneity remains possible, as sequencing covered one tumor region only. The greatest T cell clonality was found in uninvolved adjacent lung (higher than in tumor). A higher density of T cells in blood coincided with extended overall survival. Adjacent lung was found to contain a median roughly 50 of the top 100 tumor clones.

This CDR3 is built from 11 residues. CDR1 DFQATT and CDR2 SNEGSKA come from the germline V gene (reference sequence). Note on this clone: Its antigen is currently unknown.

Data came from immunoSEQ multiplex PCR; TCRdb stores just in-frame clones and leaves some out. Of approximately 17,000 clones listed, roughly 82% were seen once; the top ten hold more than 30%. The chain is built from TRBV20-1 and TRBJ2-5, with D tentatively TRBD1 or TRBD2 (5 bases each). The TCR originated in a male donor older than 55 with stage I lung adenocarcinoma. The sequencing here drew on peripheral blood, taken before any cancer treatment. The CDR3, as DNA: TGCACCGGGACGCTAGAAGAGACCCAGTACTTC. Translating it yields CTGTLEETQYF.